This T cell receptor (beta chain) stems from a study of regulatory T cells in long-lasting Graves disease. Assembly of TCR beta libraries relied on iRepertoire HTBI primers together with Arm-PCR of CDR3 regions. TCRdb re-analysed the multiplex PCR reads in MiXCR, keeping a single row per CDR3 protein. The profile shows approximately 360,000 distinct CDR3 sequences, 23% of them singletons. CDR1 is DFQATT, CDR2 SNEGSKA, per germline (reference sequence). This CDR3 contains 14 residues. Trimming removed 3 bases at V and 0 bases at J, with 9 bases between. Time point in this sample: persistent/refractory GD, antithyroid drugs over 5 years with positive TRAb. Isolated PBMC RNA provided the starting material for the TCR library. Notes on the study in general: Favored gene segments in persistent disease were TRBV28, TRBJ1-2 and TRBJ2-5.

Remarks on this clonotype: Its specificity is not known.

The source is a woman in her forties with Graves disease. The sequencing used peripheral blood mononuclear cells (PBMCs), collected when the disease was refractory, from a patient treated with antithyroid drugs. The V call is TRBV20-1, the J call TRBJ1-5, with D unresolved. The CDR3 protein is CSARAVYSNQPQHF. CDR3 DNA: TGCAGTGCTAGGGCCGTCTATAGCAATCAGCCCCAGCATTTT.